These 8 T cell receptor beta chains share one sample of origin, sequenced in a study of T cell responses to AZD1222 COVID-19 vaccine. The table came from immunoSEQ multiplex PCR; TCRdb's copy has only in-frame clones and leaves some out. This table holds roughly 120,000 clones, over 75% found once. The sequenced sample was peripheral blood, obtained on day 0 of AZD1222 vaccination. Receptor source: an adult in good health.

This CDR3 reads CASSDPTGVGVYEAFF. As DNA, the CDR3 is TGTGCCAGCAGTGACCCGACAGGGGTAGGCGTATACGAAGCTTTCTTT. The genes are TRBV25-1 and TRBJ1-1; 8 nucleotides line up with TRBD1. The CDR3 loop spans 16 amino acids. After removal of 3 bases from V and 8 bases from J, the junction contained 14 bases not matched to a gene. Germline assignment: CDR1 MGHDK and CDR2 SYGVNS.

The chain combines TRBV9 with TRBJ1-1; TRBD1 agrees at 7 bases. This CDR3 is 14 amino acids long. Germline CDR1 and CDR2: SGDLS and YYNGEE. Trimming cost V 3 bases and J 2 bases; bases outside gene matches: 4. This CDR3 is CASSATGSNTEAFF. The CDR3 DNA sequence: TGTGCCAGCAGCGCGACAGGGTCCAACACTGAAGCTTTCTTT.

CDR3 sequence (DNA): TGTGCCAGTAGTATACTTCCGGGACATGGGAATAAGCCCCAGCATTTT. Translating gives CASSILPGHGNKPQHF. V gene TRBV19 combines with J gene TRBJ1-5; D is possibly TRBD1 (6 bases). The germline CDR1 and CDR2 sequences are LNHDA and SQIVND (reference sequence). This CDR3 is 16 amino acids long. Trimming stripped 2 bases from V and 8 bases from J, with 19 bases between.

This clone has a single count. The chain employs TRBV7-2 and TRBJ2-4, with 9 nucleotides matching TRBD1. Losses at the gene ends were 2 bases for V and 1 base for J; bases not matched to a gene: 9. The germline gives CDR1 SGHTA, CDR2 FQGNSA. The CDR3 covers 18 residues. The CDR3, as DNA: TGTGCCAGCAGCTTAAACTACAGGGGGCGAATGGCCAAAAACATTCAGTACTTC. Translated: CASSLNYRGRMAKNIQYF.

CDR3 nucleotide sequence: TGTGCCAGCAGCCAAACCGGGGGGGCTAACAATGAGCAGTTCTTC. Amino acids: CASSQTGGANNEQFF. The J gene is TRBJ2-1, the V gene TRBV4-2; 8 bases map to TRBD2. The CDR3 spans 15 residues. The germline V gene encodes CDR1 LGHNA and CDR2 YNFKEQ. V gave up 2 bases and J gave up 5 bases; unmatched junction bases: 5.

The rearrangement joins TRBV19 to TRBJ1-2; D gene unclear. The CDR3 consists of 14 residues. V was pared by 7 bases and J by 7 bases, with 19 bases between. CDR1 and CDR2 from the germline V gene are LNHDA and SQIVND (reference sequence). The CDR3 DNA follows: TGTGCCAGTACCGGGCCTCCCGGGTTGGGTGGCTACACCTTC. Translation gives CASTGPPGLGGYTF.

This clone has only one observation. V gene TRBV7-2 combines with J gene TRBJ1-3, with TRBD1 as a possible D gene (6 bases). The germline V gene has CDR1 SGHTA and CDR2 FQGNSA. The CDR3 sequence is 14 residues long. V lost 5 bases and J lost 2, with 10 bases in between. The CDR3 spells CASSLRQAGNTIYF. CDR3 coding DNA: TGTGCCAGCAGCCTGAGACAGGCTGGAAACACCATATATTTT.

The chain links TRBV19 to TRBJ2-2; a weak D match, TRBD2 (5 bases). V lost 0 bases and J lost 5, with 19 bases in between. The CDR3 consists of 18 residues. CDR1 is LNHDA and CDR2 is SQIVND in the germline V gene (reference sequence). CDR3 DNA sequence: TGTGCCAGTAGTATAGACTTAGGGATGAGTACTAGTACCGGGGAGCTGTTTTTT. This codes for CASSIDLGMSTSTGELFF.